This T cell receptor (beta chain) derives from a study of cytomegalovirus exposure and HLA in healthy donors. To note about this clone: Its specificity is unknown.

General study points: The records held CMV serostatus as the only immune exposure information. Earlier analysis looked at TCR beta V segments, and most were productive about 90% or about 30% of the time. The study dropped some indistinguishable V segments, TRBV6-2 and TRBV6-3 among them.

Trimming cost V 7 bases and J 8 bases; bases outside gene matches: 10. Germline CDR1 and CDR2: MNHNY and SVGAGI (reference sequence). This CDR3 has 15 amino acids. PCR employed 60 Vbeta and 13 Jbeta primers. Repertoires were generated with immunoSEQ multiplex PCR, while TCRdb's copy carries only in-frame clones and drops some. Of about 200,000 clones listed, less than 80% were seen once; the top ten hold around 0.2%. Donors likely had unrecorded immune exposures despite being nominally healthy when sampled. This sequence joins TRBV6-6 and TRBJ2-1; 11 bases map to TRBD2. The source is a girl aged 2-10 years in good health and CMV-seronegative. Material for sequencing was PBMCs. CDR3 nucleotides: TGTGCCAGCACTGATATAGCGGGAGGGCCTCATGAGCAGTTCTTC. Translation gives CASTDIAGGPHEQFF.